This TCR beta chain stems from a study of CD8 T cells in Susac syndrome (dated by TCRdb to the late 2010s). About the investigation overall: Repertoire sequencing was used to test whether CD8+ T cell activation and differentiation in Susac syndrome was antigen driven. The paper as a whole reports these results and caveats: The number of individuals in the TCR sequencing and HLA analysis was recognized as being relatively small.

High-throughput TCR beta sequencing profiled peripheral blood CD8+ and CD4+ T cells from healthy donors, Susac syndrome patients and multiple sclerosis patients. The healthy donors served as controls matched for age and sex. Bulk CD8+ and CD4+ T cells were purified by magnetic negative isolation, while CD8+ TEMRA cells were enriched using FACS. Blood was collected in EDTA tubes and processed within 24 hours, with PBMCs isolated through density gradient centrifugation. PBMCs intended for TCR sequencing were frozen in liquid nitrogen and were later thawed in a 37 degrees C water bath. The sorted or isolated CD4+, CD8+ and CD8+ TEMRA cells reached a purity of at least 90%. Concerning this clonotype: Its cognate antigen has yet to be identified. No base quality values were provided; no much bigger clone lies one nucleotide off.

RNA was extracted with the RNeasy kit and about 0.5 to 1 ug was reverse transcribed using random hexamers. TCR beta CDR3 regions were amplified with the immunoSEQ multiplex PCR assay covering 54 Vbeta and 13 Jbeta segments. PCR amplification bias was corrected using a synthetic template baseline for primer optimization and computational correction. The authors' analysis ran thus. Reads were annotated to V, D and J genes per IMGT and analyzed with immunoSEQ Analyzer, keeping only productive sequences. Clonality was calculated as one minus the Shannon entropy normalized by log2 of the number of productive unique sequences. For each patient and control, public and private clones were evaluated among the 100 most prevalent clones. Clones were defined as Susac-specific when absent from the healthy and MS cohorts, from roughly 1,000 published viral clones and from other ImmuneACCESS disease sequences. In-frame beta chains were kept once TCRdb had trimmed the public reads at Q25 with fastp and called clones with MiXCR. Each entry is one CDR3 protein sequence, shown with its most common DNA and genes. What appears here as the V and J calls and clone size reflects TCRdb's work, not the paper's. Within this sample are about 190,000 distinct CDR3 sequences, with roughly 95% of them counted one time only. The ten largest clonotypes hold about 0.1% of the sample.

The germline V end is reduced by 4 bases and the J end by 2 bases; junction bases left unmatched: 11. Taken from cysteine to phenylalanine, the CDR3 has 17 residues. Only CDR3 DNA remains: 51 bases, in frame from the first base. CDR1 SGHNT and CDR2 YYREEE were looked up in the germline V gene (reference sequence). The TCR comes from a human donor in good health. The source material was CD4+ T cells from PBMCs. The chain employs TRBV5-4 and TRBJ2-2; a stretch of 7 junction bases matches TRBD2. This receptor carries the CDR3 CASSPRRLAVNTGELFF. The DNA sequence is given as TGTGCCAGCAGCCCCCGTAGGCTAGCGGTAAACACCGGGGAGCTGTTTTTT.